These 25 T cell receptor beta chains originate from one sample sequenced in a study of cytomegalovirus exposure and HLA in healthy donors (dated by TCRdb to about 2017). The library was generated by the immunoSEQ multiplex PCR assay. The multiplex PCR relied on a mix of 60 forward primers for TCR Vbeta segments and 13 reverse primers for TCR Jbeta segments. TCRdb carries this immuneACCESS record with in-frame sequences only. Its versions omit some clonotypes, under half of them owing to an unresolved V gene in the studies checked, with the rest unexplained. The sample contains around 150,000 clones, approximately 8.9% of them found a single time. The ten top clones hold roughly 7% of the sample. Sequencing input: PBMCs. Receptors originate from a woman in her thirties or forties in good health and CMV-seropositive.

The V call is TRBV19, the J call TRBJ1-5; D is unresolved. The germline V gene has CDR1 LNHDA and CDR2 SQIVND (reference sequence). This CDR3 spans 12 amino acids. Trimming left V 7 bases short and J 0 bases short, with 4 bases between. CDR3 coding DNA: TGTGCCAGTACTTATAGCAATCAGCCCCAGCATTTT. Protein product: CASTYSNQPQHF. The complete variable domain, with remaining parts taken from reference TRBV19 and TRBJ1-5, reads DGGITQSPKYLFRKEGQNVTLSCEQNLNHDAMYWYRQDPGQGLRLIYYSQIVNDFQKGDIAEGYSVSREKKESFPLTVTSAQKNPTAFYLCASTYSNQPQHFGDGTRLSIL.

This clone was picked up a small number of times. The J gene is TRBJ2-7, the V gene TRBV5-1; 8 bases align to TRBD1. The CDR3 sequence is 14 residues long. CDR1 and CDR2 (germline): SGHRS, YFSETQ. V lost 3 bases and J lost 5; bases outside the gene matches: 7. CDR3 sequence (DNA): TGCGCCAGCAGCTCCGGGACAGGATACAACGAGCAGTACTTC. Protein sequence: CASSSGTGYNEQYF.

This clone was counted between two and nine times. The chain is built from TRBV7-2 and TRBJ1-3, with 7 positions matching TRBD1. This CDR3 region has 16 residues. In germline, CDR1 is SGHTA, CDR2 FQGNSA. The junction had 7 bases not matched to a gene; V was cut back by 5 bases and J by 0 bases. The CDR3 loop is CASSRGQLNSGNTIYF. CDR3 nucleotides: TGTGCCAGCAGCCGGGGACAGCTCAACTCTGGAAACACCATATATTTT.

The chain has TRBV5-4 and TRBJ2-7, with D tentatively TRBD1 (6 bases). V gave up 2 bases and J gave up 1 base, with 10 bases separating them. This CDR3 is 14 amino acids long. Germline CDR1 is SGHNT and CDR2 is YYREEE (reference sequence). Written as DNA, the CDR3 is TGTGCCAGCAGCTTAGGACAGCCGTCCTACGAGCAGTACTTC. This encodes CASSLGQPSYEQYF.

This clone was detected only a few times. The CDR3 coding sequence is TGTGCCAGTAGACAGGGTACCGGGGCCAACGTCCTGACTTTC. Protein sequence: CASRQGTGANVLTF. The chain recombines TRBV19 with TRBJ2-6, with D possibly matching TRBD1 (6 bases). V lost 6 bases to trimming and J lost 4 bases, with 10 bases between them. The CDR3 consists of 14 residues. Germline V gives CDR1 LNHDA, CDR2 SQIVND (reference sequence).

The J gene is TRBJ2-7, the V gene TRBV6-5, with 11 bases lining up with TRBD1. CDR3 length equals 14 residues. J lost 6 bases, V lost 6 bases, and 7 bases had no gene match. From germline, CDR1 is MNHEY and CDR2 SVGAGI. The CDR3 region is CASSPGQGEREQYF. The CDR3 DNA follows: TGTGCCAGCAGCCCGGGACAGGGGGAACGCGAGCAGTACTTC.

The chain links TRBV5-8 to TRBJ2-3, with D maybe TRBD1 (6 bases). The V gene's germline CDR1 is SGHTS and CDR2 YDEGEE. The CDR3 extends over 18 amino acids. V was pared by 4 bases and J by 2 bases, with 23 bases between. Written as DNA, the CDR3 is TGTGCCAGCAGCGTATCAAAAGGACAGATTGAAGACACAGATACGCAGTATTTT. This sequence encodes CASSVSKGQIEDTDTQYF.

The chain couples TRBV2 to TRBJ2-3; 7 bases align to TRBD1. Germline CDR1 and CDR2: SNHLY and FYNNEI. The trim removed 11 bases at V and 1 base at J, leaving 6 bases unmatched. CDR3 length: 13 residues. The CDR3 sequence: CAGWTGGTDTQYF. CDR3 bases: TGTGCCGGTTGGACAGGAGGCACAGATACGCAGTATTTT.

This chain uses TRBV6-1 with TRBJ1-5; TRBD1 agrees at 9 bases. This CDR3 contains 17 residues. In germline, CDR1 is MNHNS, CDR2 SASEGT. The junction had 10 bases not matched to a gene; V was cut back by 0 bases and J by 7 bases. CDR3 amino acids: CASSEALGQGSWQPQHF. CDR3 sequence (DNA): TGTGCCAGCAGTGAAGCCCTGGGACAGGGCAGTTGGCAGCCCCAGCATTTT.

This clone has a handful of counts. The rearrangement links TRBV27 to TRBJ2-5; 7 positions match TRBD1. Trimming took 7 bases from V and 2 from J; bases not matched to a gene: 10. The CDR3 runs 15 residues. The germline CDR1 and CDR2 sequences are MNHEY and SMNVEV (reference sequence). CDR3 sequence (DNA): TGTGCCAGCATCCCCGACAGGGAGATTCAAGAGACCCAGTACTTC. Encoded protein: CASIPDREIQETQYF.

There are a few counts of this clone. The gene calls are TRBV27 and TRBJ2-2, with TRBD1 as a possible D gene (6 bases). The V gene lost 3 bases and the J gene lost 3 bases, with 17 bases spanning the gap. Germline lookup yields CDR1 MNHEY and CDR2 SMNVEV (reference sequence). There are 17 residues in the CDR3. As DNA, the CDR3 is TGTGCCAGCAGTTTCACTACAGGGAATTCTTACACCGGGGAGCTGTTTTTT. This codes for CASSFTTGNSYTGELFF.

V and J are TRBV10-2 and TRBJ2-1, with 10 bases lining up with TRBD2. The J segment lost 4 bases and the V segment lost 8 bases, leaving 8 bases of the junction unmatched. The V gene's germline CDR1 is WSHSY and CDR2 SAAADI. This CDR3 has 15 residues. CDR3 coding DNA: TGCGCCAGCGGGTTAGCGGGGGGCAGGTACAATGAGCAGTTCTTC. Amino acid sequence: CASGLAGGRYNEQFF.

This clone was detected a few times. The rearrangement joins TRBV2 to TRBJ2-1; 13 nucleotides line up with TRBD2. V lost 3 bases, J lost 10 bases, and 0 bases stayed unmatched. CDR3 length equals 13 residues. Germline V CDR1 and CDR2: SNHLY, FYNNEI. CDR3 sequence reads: CASSEGLAGEQFF. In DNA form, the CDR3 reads TGTGCCAGCAGTGAGGGACTAGCGGGGGAGCAGTTCTTC.

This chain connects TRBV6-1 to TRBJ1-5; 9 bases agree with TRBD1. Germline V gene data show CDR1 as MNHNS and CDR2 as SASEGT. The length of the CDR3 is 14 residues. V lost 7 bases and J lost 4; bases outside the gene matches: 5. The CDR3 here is CASTPGQGNQPQHF. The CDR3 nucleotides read TGTGCCAGCACTCCGGGACAGGGAAATCAGCCCCAGCATTTT.

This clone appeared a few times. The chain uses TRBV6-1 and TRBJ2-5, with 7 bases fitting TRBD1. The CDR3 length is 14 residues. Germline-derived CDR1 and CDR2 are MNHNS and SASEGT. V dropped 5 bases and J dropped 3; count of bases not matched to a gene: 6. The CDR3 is CASSMDRSKETQYF. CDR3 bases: TGTGCCAGCAGTATGGACAGGTCGAAAGAGACCCAGTACTTC.

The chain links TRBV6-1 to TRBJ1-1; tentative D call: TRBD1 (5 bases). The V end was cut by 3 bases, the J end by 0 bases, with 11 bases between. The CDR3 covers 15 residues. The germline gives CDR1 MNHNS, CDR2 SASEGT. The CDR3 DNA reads TGTGCCAGCAGTGACCTAGGGGCTTTGAACACTGAAGCTTTCTTT. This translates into CASSDLGALNTEAFF.

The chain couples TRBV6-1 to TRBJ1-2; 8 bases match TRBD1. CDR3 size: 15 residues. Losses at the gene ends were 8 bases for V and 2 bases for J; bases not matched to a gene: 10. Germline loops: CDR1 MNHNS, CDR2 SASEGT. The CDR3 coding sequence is TGTGCCAGCGCCATCGGACAGGGTGCAAACTATGGCTACACCTTC. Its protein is CASAIGQGANYGYTF.

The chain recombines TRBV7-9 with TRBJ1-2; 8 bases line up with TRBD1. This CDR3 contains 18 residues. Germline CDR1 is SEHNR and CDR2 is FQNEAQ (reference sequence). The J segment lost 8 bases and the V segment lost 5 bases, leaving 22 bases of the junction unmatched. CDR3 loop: CASSTESPGQVLYGGYTF. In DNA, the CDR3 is TGTGCCAGCAGCACCGAAAGTCCGGGACAGGTCTTATATGGCGGCTACACCTTC. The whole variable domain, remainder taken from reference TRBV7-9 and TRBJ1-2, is DTGVSQNPRHKITKRGQNVTFRCDPISEHNRLYWYRQTLGQGPEFLTYFQNEAQLEKSRLLSDRFSAERPKGSFSTLEIQRTEQGDSAMYLCASSTESPGQVLYGGYTFGSGTRLTVV.

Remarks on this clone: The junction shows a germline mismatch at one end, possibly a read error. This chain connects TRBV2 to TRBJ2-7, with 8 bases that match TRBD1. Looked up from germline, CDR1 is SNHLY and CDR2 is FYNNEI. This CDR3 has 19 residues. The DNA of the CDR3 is TGTGCCAGCAGTGAAGCGCCTCTCGTGGACAGGGACGTGTTCTACGGGCAGTACTTC. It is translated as CASSEAPLVDRDVFYGQYF.

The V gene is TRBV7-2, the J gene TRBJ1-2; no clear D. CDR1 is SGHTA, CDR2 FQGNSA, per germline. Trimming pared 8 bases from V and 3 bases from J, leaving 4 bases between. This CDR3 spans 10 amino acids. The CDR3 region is CASGDYGYTF. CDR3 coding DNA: TGTGCCAGCGGAGACTATGGCTACACCTTC.

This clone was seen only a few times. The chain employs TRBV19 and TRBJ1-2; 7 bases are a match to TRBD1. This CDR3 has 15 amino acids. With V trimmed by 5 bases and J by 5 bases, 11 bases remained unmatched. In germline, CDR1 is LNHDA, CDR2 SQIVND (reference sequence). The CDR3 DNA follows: TGTGCCAGTAGTCCAAGACAGGGTCCTGGGTATGGCTACACCTTC. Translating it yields CASSPRQGPGYGYTF.

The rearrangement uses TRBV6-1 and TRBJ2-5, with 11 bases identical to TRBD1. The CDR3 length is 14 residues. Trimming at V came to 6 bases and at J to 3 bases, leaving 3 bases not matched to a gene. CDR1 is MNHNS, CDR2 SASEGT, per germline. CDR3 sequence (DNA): TGTGCCAGCAGCCGGGACAGGGGGAAAGAGACCCAGTACTTC. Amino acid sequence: CASSRDRGKETQYF.

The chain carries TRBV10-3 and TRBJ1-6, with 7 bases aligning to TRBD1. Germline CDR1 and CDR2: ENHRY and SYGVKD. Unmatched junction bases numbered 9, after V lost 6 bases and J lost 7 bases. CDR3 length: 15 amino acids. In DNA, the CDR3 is TGTGCCATCAGGACAGGGTTAGAGGGAAATTCACCCCTCCACTTT. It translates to CAIRTGLEGNSPLHF.

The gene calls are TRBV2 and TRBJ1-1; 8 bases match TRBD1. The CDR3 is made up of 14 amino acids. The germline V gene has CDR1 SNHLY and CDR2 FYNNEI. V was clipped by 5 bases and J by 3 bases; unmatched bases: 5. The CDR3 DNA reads TGTGCCAGCAGTCCAGACAGGGGCTACACTGAAGCTTTCTTT. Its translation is CASSPDRGYTEAFF. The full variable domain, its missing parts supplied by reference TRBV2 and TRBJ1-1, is EPEVTQTPSHQVTQMGQEVILRCVPISNHLYFYWYRQILGQKVEFLVSFYNNEISEKSEIFDDQFSVERPDGSNFTLKIRSTKLEDSAMYFCASSPDRGYTEAFFGQGTRLTVV.

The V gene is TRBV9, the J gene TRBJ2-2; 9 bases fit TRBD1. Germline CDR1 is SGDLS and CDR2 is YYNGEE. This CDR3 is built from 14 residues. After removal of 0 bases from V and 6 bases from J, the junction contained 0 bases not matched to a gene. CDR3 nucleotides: TGTGCCAGCAGCGTAGGGACAGGGGCCGGGGAGCTGTTTTTT. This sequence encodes CASSVGTGAGELFF.